These T cell receptor beta chains were read from a single sample in a study of vaccination and CD4 T cells after COVID-19. The antigens of these receptors remain unknown. TCRdb independently ran MiXCR on the PCR reads; one entry per CDR3 protein. This table holds about 11,000 distinct CDR3 sequences, 64% found once. Sequences were obtained from CD4+ T cells from blood, cultured in vitro. Receptors were obtained from a human donor who had recovered from COVID-19. The CDR3 runs from the conserved cysteine through the conserved F or W. Fields, in order: J gene, D gene, V gene, clone size, CDR3 protein, CDR3 DNA. The D gene is left open where the match is weak. Size is stated for part of the rows, as once, few or many counts, or as a class when the clone is expanded.

TRBJ2-1,TRBD2,TRBV7-3,NA,CASSPGPSGSGDNEQFF,TGTGCCAGCAGCCCTGGGCCTAGCGGGAGTGGCGACAATGAGCAGTTCTTC
TRBJ2-1,NA,TRBV7-3,NA,CASSPTGTYNEQFF,TGTGCCAGCAGCCCGACCGGAACCTACAATGAGCAGTTCTTC
TRBJ2-5,TRBD2,TRBV12-3/TRBV12-4,NA,CASTKQTSGSLETQYF,TGTGCCAGCACCAAACAGACTAGCGGGAGTTTGGAGACCCAGTACTTC
TRBJ2-4,TRBD1,TRBV4-1,NA,CASRGTGVKNIQYF,TGCGCCAGCAGAGGGACAGGGGTGAAAAACATTCAGTACTTC
TRBJ2-1,NA,TRBV6-2/TRBV6-3,NA,CASSKTGVRHEQFF,TGTGCCAGCAGCAAGACCGGGGTTCGCCATGAGCAGTTCTTC
TRBJ2-2,NA,TRBV28,NA,CASRFSDRTGELFF,TGTGCCAGCAGATTTTCCGACCGCACCGGGGAGCTGTTTTTT
TRBJ2-2,NA,TRBV12-3/TRBV12-4,few,CASSLSYTGELFF,TGTGCCAGCAGTTTATCCTACACCGGGGAGCTGTTTTTT
TRBJ2-5,NA,TRBV21-1,once,CASSKGVASGRRVRETQYF,TGTGCCAGCAGCAAAGGGGTGGCTAGCGGGAGGCGAGTTCGAGAGACCCAGTACTTC
TRBJ1-2,NA,TRBV19,NA,CASSWLLGNSNYGYTF,TGTGCCAGTAGTTGGCTCTTAGGGAATTCTAACTATGGCTACACCTTC
TRBJ2-7,NA,TRBV20-1,NA,CSVVLMQKSYEQYF,TGCAGTGTAGTTCTGATGCAGAAATCCTACGAGCAGTACTTC
TRBJ1-5,NA,TRBV27,NA,CASSTTPGTFSNQPQHF,TGTGCCAGCAGTACAACCCCCGGGACATTTAGCAATCAGCCCCAGCATTTT
TRBJ2-3,TRBD1,TRBV10-1,NA,CASSDYDQGARDTQYF,TGCGCCAGCAGTGATTACGACCAGGGGGCGAGAGATACGCAGTATTTT
TRBJ1-2,TRBD1,TRBV29-1,NA,CSVVGRTGKVLHGYTF,TGCAGCGTTGTAGGGAGGACAGGGAAGGTGCTCCATGGCTACACCTTC
TRBJ1-3,NA,TRBV20-1,few,CSALPRSGNTIYF,TGCAGTGCCTTACCCCGTTCTGGAAACACCATATATTTT
TRBJ1-3,NA,TRBV6-1,NA,CASSPRTEHTIYF,TGTGCCAGCAGTCCAAGGACAGAACACACCATATATTTT
TRBJ2-7,NA,TRBV30,NA,CAWSVQGVNEQYF,TGTGCCTGGAGTGTACAGGGAGTAAACGAGCAGTACTTC
TRBJ2-1,NA,TRBV6-1,NA,CASSVTGVLGLAF,TGTGCCAGCAGTGTGACAGGGGTCCTGGGACTAGCCTTC
TRBJ2-7,NA,TRBV21-1,NA,CASSNRDGNEQYF,TGTGCCAGCAGCAACCGGGATGGAAACGAGCAGTACTTC
TRBJ2-1,TRBD1,TRBV12-3/TRBV12-4,once,CASKGQGAPDGLFNEQFF,TGTGCCAGCAAGGGGCAGGGGGCCCCTGATGGACTGTTCAATGAGCAGTTCTTC
TRBJ1-2,NA,TRBV7-2,NA,CASSPTLWGIDYGYTF,TGTGCCAGCAGCCCGACTTTGTGGGGCATAGACTATGGCTACACCTTC
TRBJ1-1,NA,TRBV29-1,NA,CSAPQIGGGAFF,TGCAGCGCACCCCAAATAGGGGGGGGAGCTTTCTTT
TRBJ2-3,TRBD2,TRBV7-8,NA,CASRFSPTSGTDTQYF,TGTGCCAGCAGGTTCTCCCCGACTAGCGGAACAGATACGCAGTATTTT
TRBJ1-6,NA,TRBV29-1,NA,CSVASPLHF,TGCAGCGTTGCTTCACCCCTCCACTTT
TRBJ1-2,NA,TRBV30,few,CAWSVTTEVGYTF,TGTGCCTGGAGTGTAACAACGGAGGTTGGCTACACCTTC
TRBJ1-4,TRBD1,TRBV7-9,once,CASSRGTVPDEKLFF,TGTGCCAGCAGTCGGGGGACAGTACCCGATGAAAAACTGTTTTTT
TRBJ1-3,NA,TRBV20-1,few,CSARDSGGNTIYF,TGCAGTGCTAGAGATTCGGGCGGAAACACCATATATTTT
TRBJ1-1,TRBD1,TRBV6-4,large,CASSDERGTDYPNTEAFF,TGTGCCAGCAGTGACGAGAGGGGGACAGATTATCCGAACACTGAAGCTTTCTTT
TRBJ1-2,NA,TRBV5-1,NA,CASSPHTANYGYTF,TGCGCCAGCAGCCCCCACACCGCGAACTATGGCTACACCTTC
TRBJ2-5,TRBD1,TRBV24-1,NA,CATSDGTGRQETQYF,TGTGCCACCAGTGATGGGACAGGGAGGCAAGAGACCCAGTACTTC
TRBJ2-5,NA,TRBV25-1,NA,CASSESQETQYF,TGTGCCAGCAGTGAATCCCAGGAGACCCAGTACTTC
TRBJ2-3,NA,TRBV20-1,NA,CSATRTGTDTQYF,TGCAGTGCTACCAGGACCGGCACAGATACGCAGTATTTT
TRBJ2-5,NA,TRBV7-2,NA,CASSSNMGETQYF,TGTGCCAGCAGCTCCAACATGGGAGAGACCCAGTACTTC
TRBJ1-5,NA,TRBV23-1,NA,CASSQRDTCNQPQHF,TGCGCCAGCAGTCAACGGGACACCTGCAATCAGCCCCAGCATTTT
TRBJ1-2,NA,TRBV7-8,NA,CASSLRGREVYGYTF,TGTGCCAGCAGCTTACGAGGCAGGGAGGTCTATGGCTACACCTTC
TRBJ2-1,TRBD2,TRBV6-2/TRBV6-3,once,CASRISGGADEQFF,TGTGCCAGCAGGATTAGCGGGGGTGCGGATGAGCAGTTCTTC
TRBJ1-1,NA,TRBV7-9,NA,CASSPAAGTNTEAFF,TGTGCCAGCAGCCCAGCGGCGGGGACGAACACTGAAGCTTTCTTT
TRBJ1-3,NA,TRBV20-1,few,CSARFWGASGNTIYF,TGCAGTGCTAGATTCTGGGGGGCCTCTGGAAACACCATATATTTT
TRBJ2-1,TRBD2,TRBV7-2,once,CASSLPNRTSGGLTRLGYNEQFF,TGTGCCAGCAGCTTACCCAACCGGACTAGCGGGGGGCTAACACGTCTGGGCTACAATGAGCAGTTCTTC
TRBJ1-2,NA,TRBV19,NA,CASSARHERGYGYTF,TGTGCCAGTAGTGCCAGACATGAGCGGGGCTATGGCTACACCTTC
TRBJ1-5,NA,TRBV15,NA,CATSTIRRDKPQHF,TGTGCCACCAGCACCATACGGCGAGATAAGCCCCAGCATTTT
TRBJ2-7,TRBD2,TRBV20-1,NA,CSATSGSYEQYF,TGCAGTGCTACTAGCGGATCCTACGAGCAGTACTTC
TRBJ1-4,TRBD1,TRBV7-8,NA,CASSSGQGSNEKLFF,TGTGCCAGCAGCTCAGGACAGGGAAGTAATGAAAAACTGTTTTTT
TRBJ2-1,TRBD2,TRBV15,NA,CATSRDRGRNKYYNEQFF,TGTGCCACCAGCAGAGATCGCGGGAGAAACAAATACTACAATGAGCAGTTCTTC
TRBJ1-5,TRBD1,TRBV6-2/TRBV6-3,few,CASTRTGGNQPQHF,TGTGCCAGCACGCGGACAGGGGGTAATCAGCCCCAGCATTTT
TRBJ1-1,NA,TRBV12-3/TRBV12-4,NA,CASSPPQELNTEAFF,TGTGCCAGCAGTCCTCCGCAGGAATTGAACACTGAAGCTTTCTTT
TRBJ1-2,NA,TRBV6-1,large,CASSDGANYGYTF,TGTGCCAGCAGTGATGGAGCTAACTATGGCTACACCTTC
TRBJ2-7,TRBD1,TRBV19,NA,CASSALGQGYEQYF,TGTGCCAGTAGTGCCCTTGGACAGGGCTACGAGCAGTACTTC
TRBJ2-1,NA,TRBV6-2/TRBV6-3,NA,CASSYAGASYNEQFF,TGTGCCAGCAGTTACGCGGGGGCATCCTACAATGAGCAGTTCTTC
TRBJ2-3,TRBD1,TRBV5-8,NA,CASSDRDRHTDTQYF,TGTGCCAGCAGCGACCGGGACAGGCACACAGATACGCAGTATTTT
TRBJ2-2,NA,TRBV6-5,NA,CASSYSYRRQTGELFF,TGTGCCAGCAGTTATTCATACAGGAGGCAGACCGGGGAGCTGTTTTTT
TRBJ1-2,NA,TRBV20-1,few,CSARDLGVPAYGYTF,TGCAGTGCTAGAGATCTAGGGGTGCCCGCCTATGGCTACACCTTC
TRBJ1-3,NA,TRBV18,NA,CASSPPLRDTIYF,TGTGCCAGCTCACCACCCCTCCGGGACACCATATATTTT
TRBJ2-5,NA,TRBV6-1,NA,CASSEERWRAQYF,TGTGCCAGCAGTGAAGAACGCTGGCGCGCCCAGTACTTC
TRBJ1-1,TRBD1,TRBV6-2/TRBV6-3,NA,CASRGTGNTEAFF,TGTGCCAGCAGGGGGACAGGGAATACTGAAGCTTTCTTT
TRBJ1-4,NA,TRBV6-4,few,CASRWRRSTNEKLFF,TGTGCCAGCAGGTGGAGACGAAGCACTAATGAAAAACTGTTTTTT
TRBJ1-5,TRBD1,TRBV24-1,NA,CATSDTGDRGNQPQHF,TGTGCCACCAGTGATACAGGGGATAGGGGCAATCAGCCCCAGCATTTT
TRBJ1-1,TRBD1,TRBV7-2,NA,CASSYSGTVNTEAFF,TGTGCCAGCAGTTATTCCGGGACAGTGAACACTGAAGCTTTCTTT
TRBJ2-5,NA,TRBV6-1,few,CASTFRGQETQYF,TGTGCCAGCACCTTTAGGGGGCAAGAGACCCAGTACTTC
TRBJ1-2,TRBD1,TRBV7-8,NA,CASSPDRGNYGYTF,TGTGCCAGCAGCCCGGACAGGGGTAACTATGGCTACACCTTC